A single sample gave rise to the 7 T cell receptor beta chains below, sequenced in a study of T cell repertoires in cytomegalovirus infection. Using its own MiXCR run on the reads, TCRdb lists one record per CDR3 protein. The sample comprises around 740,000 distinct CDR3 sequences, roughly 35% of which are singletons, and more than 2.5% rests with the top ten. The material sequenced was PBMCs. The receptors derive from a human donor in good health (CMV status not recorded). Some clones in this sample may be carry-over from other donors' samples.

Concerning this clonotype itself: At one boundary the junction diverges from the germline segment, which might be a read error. In DNA, the CDR3 is TGTGCCAGCAGTTTCAGGACAGGGTTTGGGGCCAACGTTCTGACTTTC. Protein: CASSFRTGFGANVLTF. This sequence joins TRBV12-3 or TRBV12-4 and TRBJ2-6, with 8 bases matching TRBD1. The CDR3 runs to 16 residues.

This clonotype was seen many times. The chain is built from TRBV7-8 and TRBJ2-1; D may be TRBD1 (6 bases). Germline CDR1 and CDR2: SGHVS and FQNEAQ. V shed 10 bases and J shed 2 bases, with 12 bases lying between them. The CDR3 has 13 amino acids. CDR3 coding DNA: TGTGCCACCCTCACAGGGCCCTACAATGAGCAGTTCTTC. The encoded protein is CATLTGPYNEQFF.

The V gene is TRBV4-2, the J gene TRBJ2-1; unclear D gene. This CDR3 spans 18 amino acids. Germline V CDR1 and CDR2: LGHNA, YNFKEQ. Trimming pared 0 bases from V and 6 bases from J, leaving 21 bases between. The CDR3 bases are TGTGCCAGCAGCCAAGAGTCGGGCAGCACCTCAAAACCCAATGAGCAGTTCTTC. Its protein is CASSQESGSTSKPNEQFF.

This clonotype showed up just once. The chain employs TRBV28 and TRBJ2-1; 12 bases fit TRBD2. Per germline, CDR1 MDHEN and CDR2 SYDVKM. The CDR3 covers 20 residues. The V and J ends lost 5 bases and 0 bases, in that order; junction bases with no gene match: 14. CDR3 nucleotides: TGTGCCAGCAGTCCCCTTGGACTAGCGGGAAACTCGTTCTCCTACAATGAGCAGTTCTTC. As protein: CASSPLGLAGNSFSYNEQFF. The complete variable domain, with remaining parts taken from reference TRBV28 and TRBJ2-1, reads DVKVTQSSRYLVKRTGEKVFLECVQDMDHENMFWYRQDPGLGLRLIYFSYDVKMKEKGDIPEGYSVSREKKERFSLILESASTNQTSMYLCASSPLGLAGNSFSYNEQFFGPGTRLTVL.

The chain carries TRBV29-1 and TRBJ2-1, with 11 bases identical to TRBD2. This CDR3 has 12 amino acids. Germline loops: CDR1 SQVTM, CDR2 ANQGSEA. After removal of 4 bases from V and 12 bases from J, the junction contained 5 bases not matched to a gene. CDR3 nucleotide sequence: TGCAGCGTTGTTCTAGCGGGAGGAGGGCAGTTCTTC. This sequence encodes CSVVLAGGGQFF.

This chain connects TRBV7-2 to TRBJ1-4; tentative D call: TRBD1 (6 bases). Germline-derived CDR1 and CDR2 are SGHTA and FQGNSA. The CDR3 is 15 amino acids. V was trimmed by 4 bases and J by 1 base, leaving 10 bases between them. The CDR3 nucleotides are TGTGCCAGCAGCTCCGGACAGATAACTAATGAAAAACTGTTTTTT. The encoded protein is CASSSGQITNEKLFF.

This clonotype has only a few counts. The CDR3 spells CASSFSEDLNTEAFF. The DNA of the CDR3 is TGTGCCAGCAGTTTCTCCGAGGATCTGAACACTGAAGCTTTCTTT. The chain carries TRBV27 and TRBJ1-1; no reliable D call. The germline gives CDR1 MNHEY, CDR2 SMNVEV (reference sequence). The ends were cut back, 3 bases at V and 0 bases at J, with 11 bases in the middle. There are 15 residues in the CDR3.